These T cell receptor beta chains were read from a single sample in a study of tumor-infiltrating lymphocytes in glioblastoma multiforme. TCRdb analysed the multiplex PCR reads with MiXCR anew, one entry per CDR3 protein. This table holds about 16,000 distinct CDR3 sequences, around 70% found once. Sequencing was performed on brain tumor tissue. These receptors originate from a male donor with glioblastoma. Each CDR3 is given with its conserved first and last residue. A D gene is named only where the DNA matches it firmly. Clone size is shown for a subset of rows, as once, few, many or a class of expanded clone.

clone size | J gene | V gene | D gene | CDR3 DNA | CDR3 protein
- | TRBJ1-1 | TRBV10-3 | - | TGTGCCATCGGTGTTAAAATGAGTGGCACTCAAGCTTTCTTT | CAIGVKMSGTQAFF
- | TRBJ2-2 | TRBV11-1 | - | TGTGCCAGCAGCTTACTCGGGAACACCGGGGAGCTGTTTTTT | CASSLLGNTGELFF
- | TRBJ2-1 | TRBV20-1 | - | TGCAGTGCTAGAGGGTCTAGCAGGGTCCTCTACAATGAGCAGTTCTTC | CSARGSSRVLYNEQFF
few | TRBJ2-3 | TRBV29-1 | TRBD2 | TGCAGCGTTGGGATTAGCGGGAGACGAATGGATACGCAGTATTTT | CSVGISGRRMDTQYF
- | TRBJ2-2 | TRBV11-3 | - | TGTGCCAGCAGCTTGGGCGCGGCCCGGGGCACCGGGGAGCTGTTTTTT | CASSLGAARGTGELFF
- | TRBJ2-2 | TRBV6-1 | TRBD1 | TGTGCCAGCATGAGGGACAGGGGTAACGGGGAGCTGTTTTTT | CASMRDRGNGELFF
- | TRBJ2-1 | TRBV4-2 | TRBD1 | TGTGCCAGCAGCCAAGGATCGGCAGGGGGCTATGCTCTCCCGGTCTACAATGAGCAGTTCTTC | CASSQGSAGGYALPVYNEQFF
- | TRBJ2-3 | TRBV11-1 | TRBD2 | TGTGCCAACAGCGGGGGACTACTGAATACGCAGTATTTT | CANSGGLLNTQYF
- | TRBJ2-7 | TRBV5-1 | - | TGCGCCAGCAGTATTCAGCCGAGCTCCTACGAGCAGTACTTC | CASSIQPSSYEQYF
- | TRBJ2-6 | TRBV28 | TRBD1 | TGTGCCAGCAGTGTTCTTGGACAGGGTTCCTCTGGGGCCAACGTCCTGACTTTC | CASSVLGQGSSGANVLTF
few | TRBJ2-3 | TRBV6-5 | - | TGTGCCAGCAGTTACTCCTCATATAAAGCAGATACGCAGTATTTT | CASSYSSYKADTQYF
once | TRBJ1-1 | TRBV28 | - | TGTTCCAACAGTCCCCCCGCGGTTGTTGAAGCTTTCTTT | CSNSPPAVVEAFF
- | TRBJ2-1 | TRBV11-1 | TRBD1 | TGTGCCAGTGAAAGGGGGACAGCCAATGAGCAGTTCTTC | CASERGTANEQFF
- | TRBJ2-4 | TRBV11-2 | TRBD1 | TGTGCCAGCAGCCCGACAGGGACCAAAAACATTCTGTACTTC | CASSPTGTKNILYF
- | TRBJ1-5 | TRBV6-5 | TRBD1 | TGCGCCAGCAGCCCTCAGGGGGCGTTTAGCAATCAGCCCCAGCATTTT | CASSPQGAFSNQPQHF
- | TRBJ2-6 | TRBV11-1 | - | TGTGCCAGCAGCTCCTCGGTATGGTCTGGGGCCAACGTCCTAACTTTC | CASSSSVWSGANVLTF
- | TRBJ1-5 | TRBV6-1 | TRBD1 | TGTGCCAGCAGTGAATGGGGACAGAGCAATCAGCCCCAGCACTTT | CASSEWGQSNQPQHF
- | TRBJ2-1 | TRBV6-2/TRBV6-3 | - | TGTGCCAGCAGTTTCGGGAGCTACAATGAGCAGTTCTTC | CASSFGSYNEQFF
once | TRBJ2-5 | TRBV12-3/TRBV12-4 | - | TGTGTCAGCAGTCGCGAGACGGGTCAAGAGACCCAGTACTTC | CVSSRETGQETQYF
- | TRBJ1-5 | TRBV6-5 | TRBD1 | TGTGCCAGCAGTTACTCGGACAGGTATCAGCCCCAGCATTTT | CASSYSDRYQPQHF
- | TRBJ2-3 | TRBV11-2 | TRBD2 | TGTGCCAGCAGCCGCACTACTAGCGGCACAGATACGCAGTATTTT | CASSRTTSGTDTQYF
medium-sized | TRBJ2-1 | TRBV11-1 | - | TGTGCCAGCAGCCCGGAGGTAGGGCCTGGTTATGAGCAGTTCTTC | CASSPEVGPGYEQFF
- | TRBJ2-3 | TRBV13 | - | TGTGCCAGCAGCTCGCCTCCGGGACCAGCGATTACAGATGCGCAGTATTTT | CASSSPPGPAITDAQYF
few | TRBJ2-5 | TRBV6-5 | TRBD2 | TGTGTCGGCAGTTACTACCCAGCGGGAGTAGAGGAGACCCAGTACTTC | CVGSYYPAGVEETQYF
few | TRBJ2-2 | TRBV20-1 | TRBD1 | TGCAGTGCTCAGCAGGGGGCTTGGATCGAGGAGCTGTTTTTT | CSAQQGAWIEELFF
- | TRBJ1-5 | TRBV20-1 | - | TGCAGTGCTAGAGAAGGAGGGGTAAATCAAGCCCAGCATTTT | CSAREGGVNQAQHF
- | TRBJ2-1 | TRBV11-1 | TRBD2 | TGTGCCAGCAGCTTAGCGGGAGGGTCCTACAATGAGCGGTTCTTC | CASSLAGGSYNERFF
- | TRBJ2-7 | TRBV11-3 | - | TGTGCCAGCAGCTTAGTAGTTGGCGGTCGGACCTACGAGCAGTACTTC | CASSLVVGGRTYEQYF
- | TRBJ2-2 | TRBV11-1 | - | TGTGCCAGCAGCTTGATGGCGGCCGACACCGGGGGGCTGTTTTTT | CASSLMAADTGGLFF
- | TRBJ2-7 | TRBV11-2 | - | TGTGCCAGCATCGAATACCGGGACCTATCTTACGAGCAGTACTTC | CASIEYRDLSYEQYF
- | TRBJ1-5 | TRBV11-2 | - | TGTGCCAGCAGCTTAGGTCTGGGAGGGGATCAGCCCCAGCATTTT | CASSLGLGGDQPQHF
- | TRBJ1-1 | TRBV29-1 | TRBD1 | TGCAGCGTCGAGATGGGACAGAGAAACACTGAAGTTTTCTTT | CSVEMGQRNTEVFF
- | TRBJ2-1 | TRBV30 | - | TGTGCCTGGAGTATACGTGAAATGGTGCAGTTCTTC | CAWSIREMVQFF
- | TRBJ2-7 | TRBV28 | TRBD2 | TGTGCCAGCAGTTTGGTTGGGGTCGCGGGAGGGCGCGAGCAGTACTTC | CASSLVGVAGGREQYF
- | TRBJ2-4 | TRBV20-1 | - | TGCAGTGCGCCAGCCTGGGGCATTCAGTACTTC | CSAPAWGIQYF
- | TRBJ2-1 | TRBV6-1 | - | TGTGCCAGCAGTGAAGGGGCGCCAAACGAGCAGTTCTTC | CASSEGAPNEQFF
once | TRBJ2-3 | TRBV20-1 | TRBD2 | TGCAGTGCTAGTCGCCACGGACTAGCGGGAGGGCCGAGTAGCATTGATACGCAGTATTTT | CSASRHGLAGGPSSIDTQYF
- | TRBJ2-3 | TRBV12-3/TRBV12-4 | - | TGTGCCAGCAGTTTGGGGATCCGGAATACGCAGTATTTT | CASSLGIRNTQYF
- | TRBJ2-7 | TRBV11-2 | - | TGTGCCAGCAGTCAAGATGCAGGGTTTCGGTACGAGCAGTACTTC | CASSQDAGFRYEQYF
- | TRBJ2-3 | TRBV11-2 | TRBD2 | TGTGCCAGCAGCTCGACTAGCGGCACAGATACGCAATGTTTT | CASSSTSGTDTQCF
- | TRBJ2-3 | TRBV20-1 | TRBD2 | TGCGGTTCGAGTCGGGGCGGGAGTTTCGCGGATACGCAGTATTTT | CGSSRGGSFADTQYF
- | TRBJ2-5 | TRBV11-2 | - | TGTGCCAGCAGCCGCGACAGGCAAGAGACCCAGTACTTC | CASSRDRQETQYF
once | TRBJ2-7 | TRBV6-1 | - | TGTGCCAGCAGTGAAGCCCTGGACTCCTACGAGCAGTACTTC | CASSEALDSYEQYF
- | TRBJ2-1 | TRBV11-2 | - | TGTGCCAGCAGCTTAGTTTCTGGCGGGAAGGGTTCCTACAATGAGCAGTTCTTC | CASSLVSGGKGSYNEQFF
- | TRBJ1-4 | TRBV4-3 | - | TGCGCCAGCAGCCATGAAAAACTGTTTTTT | CASSHEKLFF
- | TRBJ1-1 | TRBV6-5 | - | TGTGCCAGCAATTACTCCGGACAGTTTGCCATTGAGGCTTTCTTT | CASNYSGQFAIEAFF
few | TRBJ2-3 | TRBV11-2 | - | TGTGCCGGCAGTACTCTAGCGTGTGAAGATGCGCAGTATTTT | CAGSTLACEDAQYF
few | TRBJ2-1 | TRBV11-2 | - | TGTGCCAGCAGCTCACAGGGTAATGAGCAGTTCTTC | CASSSQGNEQFF
few | TRBJ2-7 | TRBV6-1 | - | TGTGCCAGCAGTGAAGAGGAGGGAATGGGCGAGCAGTACTTC | CASSEEEGMGEQYF
- | TRBJ2-1 | TRBV20-1 | TRBD2 | TGCAGTGCTAGGGGAGCTAGCGGAAAATACAATGAGCAGTTCTTC | CSARGASGKYNEQFF
once | TRBJ2-7 | TRBV20-1 | TRBD1 | TGCAGTGCTAGGGTCAGGGGGCCCGAGCAGTACTTC | CSARVRGPEQYF
- | TRBJ2-2 | TRBV11-3 | TRBD2 | TGTGCCAGCAGCTCCCTAGCGGGAGGGTACACCGGGGAGCTGTTTTTT | CASSSLAGGYTGELFF